These 3 T cell receptor beta chains share one sample of origin, sequenced in a study of CD8+CD57+ T cells in acquired aplastic anemia. All sequencing subjects had displayed CD8+CD57+ cell expansion on flow cytometry. Genomic DNA templated the TCR beta VDJ and CDR3 profiling. In TCRdb, the reads were re-called with MiXCR into one record per CDR3 protein. This table holds roughly 180,000 distinct CDR3 sequences, roughly three fifths found once. The sequencing sample was made of sorted CD4+, CD8+, or CD8+CD57+ T cells (not recorded which) from PBMCs. The receptors were gathered from a human donor with aplastic anemia.

CDR3 region: CASSSSPMAEQYF. The CDR3 DNA reads TGTGCCAGCAGCTCGTCGCCGATGGCCGAGCAGTACTTC. The gene calls are TRBV7-3 and TRBJ2-7; D is undetermined. CDR3 length equals 13 residues. CDR1 is SGHTA and CDR2 is FQGTGA in the germline V gene. The germline V and J ends were trimmed by 4 bases and 6 bases, with 13 bases remaining between them.

The chain recombines TRBV7-3 with TRBJ1-4; weak D call: TRBD1 (6 bases). Germline CDR1 reads SGHTA; CDR2 reads FQGTGA. The CDR3 extends over 14 amino acids. The germline V and J ends were trimmed by 5 bases and 4 bases, with 11 bases remaining between them. This chain's CDR3 is CASSRTASNEKLFF. As DNA, the CDR3 is TGTGCCAGCAGCCGGACAGCAAGTAATGAAAAACTGTTTTTT.

The rearrangement joins TRBV12-3 or TRBV12-4 to TRBJ1-6; D is possibly TRBD1 (6 bases). The CDR3 length is 15 residues. Trimming cost V 1 base and J 9 bases, with 13 bases left between them. In nucleotides, the CDR3 is TGTGCCAGCAGTTTAGAGGGGGAGGTTAGTTCACCCCTCCACTTT. It yields the protein CASSLEGEVSSPLHF.